A selection of T cell receptor beta chains follows, all from one sample in a study of blood T cell repertoires in COVID-19. Generated by immunoSEQ multiplex PCR, the TCRdb table keeps only in-frame clones and is missing some. Among roughly 300,000 clones listed, around 87% were seen once. Sequenced material: peripheral blood. These receptors were collected from a woman in her forties or fifties who had recovered from COVID-19. CDR3s include the opening cysteine and the closing phenylalanine or tryptophan. The D gene is left open where the match is weak. Size values are once, few and many counts, or a class for expanded clones, and some rows have none.

clone_size: NA
d_call: NA
v_call: TRBV6-1
j_call: TRBJ1-6
cdr3_nt: TGTGCCAGCAGTGTTGCCGGGATCCCCACTGTCCTCTATAATTCACCCCTCCACTTT
cdr3_aa: CASSVAGIPTVLYNSPLHF

clone_size: NA
d_call: NA
v_call: TRBV9
j_call: TRBJ2-2
cdr3_nt: TGTGCCAGCAGACAGGGATCGAACACCGGGGAGCTGTTTTTT
cdr3_aa: CASRQGSNTGELFF

clone_size: NA
d_call: NA
v_call: TRBV5-1
j_call: TRBJ2-3
cdr3_nt: TGCGCCAGCAGCTTGGGCAGAATCAGCACAGATACGCAGTATTTT
cdr3_aa: CASSLGRISTDTQYF

clone_size: NA
d_call: NA
v_call: TRBV6-2/TRBV6-3
j_call: TRBJ1-5
cdr3_nt: TGTGCCAGCAGCGACCAAACCCGAGGGCGCAATCAGCCCCAGCATTTT
cdr3_aa: CASSDQTRGRNQPQHF

clone_size: NA
d_call: NA
v_call: TRBV29-1
j_call: TRBJ2-7
cdr3_nt: TGCAGCGTTGGGGGCAGGCAGGGGCCCTACGAGCAGTACTTC
cdr3_aa: CSVGGRQGPYEQYF

clone_size: NA
d_call: TRBD1
v_call: TRBV7-2
j_call: TRBJ2-7
cdr3_nt: TGTGCCAGCAGCTTAGGATGGGACAGTCTTTACGAGCAGTACTTC
cdr3_aa: CASSLGWDSLYEQYF

clone_size: NA
d_call: TRBD1
v_call: TRBV18
j_call: TRBJ1-1
cdr3_nt: TGTGCCAGCTCAGAAGTTTATTCAGGGGGAGAGGGGAACACTGAAGCTTTCTTT
cdr3_aa: CASSEVYSGGEGNTEAFF

clone_size: NA
d_call: NA
v_call: TRBV6-2/TRBV6-3
j_call: TRBJ2-3
cdr3_nt: TGTGCCAGCAGTTATTTCGATCTACGGAGCACAGATACGCAGTATTTT
cdr3_aa: CASSYFDLRSTDTQYF

clone_size: NA
d_call: NA
v_call: TRBV10-3
j_call: TRBJ2-3
cdr3_nt: TGTGCCATCAGAGGACTTGAAGATACGCAGTATTTT
cdr3_aa: CAIRGLEDTQYF

clone_size: NA
d_call: NA
v_call: TRBV7-2
j_call: TRBJ2-2
cdr3_nt: TGTGCCAGCAGCGCCAGGGTTACCGGGGAGCTGTTTTTT
cdr3_aa: CASSARVTGELFF

clone_size: few
d_call: TRBD2
v_call: TRBV4-1
j_call: TRBJ2-2
cdr3_nt: TGCGCCAGCACCTCGAGCGGGGGACGGAACACCGGGGAGCTGTTTTTT
cdr3_aa: CASTSSGGRNTGELFF

clone_size: NA
d_call: NA
v_call: TRBV20-1
j_call: TRBJ2-1
cdr3_nt: TGCAGTGCTAGTAGGGGAGGTCACAATGAGCAGTTCTTC
cdr3_aa: CSASRGGHNEQFF

clone_size: few
d_call: TRBD2
v_call: TRBV3-1/TRBV3-2
j_call: TRBJ2-7
cdr3_nt: TGTGCCAGCAGCCTGAGCGGGGGGGCAACTGGCGAGCAGTACTTC
cdr3_aa: CASSLSGGATGEQYF

clone_size: NA
d_call: TRBD1
v_call: TRBV7-9
j_call: TRBJ2-5
cdr3_nt: TGTGCCAGCAGCGGAGTAAGGACAGGGCAAGAGACCCAGTACTTC
cdr3_aa: CASSGVRTGQETQYF

clone_size: NA
d_call: TRBD1
v_call: TRBV28
j_call: TRBJ2-1
cdr3_nt: TGTGCCAGCGGATCCGACAGGGTGAGGGTCGATGAGCAGTTCTTC
cdr3_aa: CASGSDRVRVDEQFF

clone_size: NA
d_call: TRBD2
v_call: TRBV6-2/TRBV6-3
j_call: TRBJ2-2
cdr3_nt: TGTGCCAGCAGTTGGACTAGCGGGAGTTCCGGGGAGCTGTTTTTT
cdr3_aa: CASSWTSGSSGELFF

clone_size: NA
d_call: NA
v_call: TRBV29-1
j_call: TRBJ2-3
cdr3_nt: TGCAGCGTTGGACAGATCTTAAACACAGATACGCAGTATTTT
cdr3_aa: CSVGQILNTDTQYF

clone_size: NA
d_call: TRBD2
v_call: TRBV7-9
j_call: TRBJ2-3
cdr3_nt: TGTGCCAGCAGCTTAGGGACTAGCGGTTACACAGATACGCAGTATTTT
cdr3_aa: CASSLGTSGYTDTQYF

clone_size: NA
d_call: NA
v_call: TRBV19
j_call: TRBJ2-7
cdr3_nt: TGTGCCAGTAGTACCATAGCGGCGTCGTCCTACGAGCAGTACTTC
cdr3_aa: CASSTIAASSYEQYF

clone_size: NA
d_call: TRBD1
v_call: TRBV7-9
j_call: TRBJ1-1
cdr3_nt: TGTGCCAGCAGGGCGACCGGGACAGCGAACACTGAAGCTTTCTTT
cdr3_aa: CASRATGTANTEAFF

clone_size: NA
d_call: TRBD2
v_call: TRBV9
j_call: TRBJ2-3
cdr3_nt: TGTGCCAGCAGCCAATGGCTAGCGGGGACAGGCACAGATACGCAGTATTTT
cdr3_aa: CASSQWLAGTGTDTQYF

clone_size: NA
d_call: NA
v_call: TRBV5-4
j_call: TRBJ1-4
cdr3_nt: TGTGCCAGCAGCTTGGAAGGGGGAAGGGGAGAAAAACTGTTTTTT
cdr3_aa: CASSLEGGRGEKLFF

clone_size: NA
d_call: NA
v_call: TRBV30
j_call: TRBJ2-3
cdr3_nt: TGTGCCTGGACCCCCCCAGAATTGGGGAGGACGCAGTATTTT
cdr3_aa: CAWTPPELGRTQYF

clone_size: NA
d_call: TRBD1
v_call: TRBV6-5
j_call: TRBJ2-7
cdr3_nt: TGTGCCAGCATCTTGGACAGGGGGCCCTACGAGCAGTACTTC
cdr3_aa: CASILDRGPYEQYF

clone_size: few
d_call: NA
v_call: TRBV2
j_call: TRBJ1-5
cdr3_nt: TGTGCCGCCGGCGGGGGCGAGGGGCCCCAGCATTTT
cdr3_aa: CAAGGGEGPQHF

clone_size: NA
d_call: NA
v_call: TRBV7-9
j_call: TRBJ1-1
cdr3_nt: TGTGCCAGCGCCCCAGACAGAAACACTGAAGCTTTCTTT
cdr3_aa: CASAPDRNTEAFF

clone_size: NA
d_call: TRBD1
v_call: TRBV4-3
j_call: TRBJ2-3
cdr3_nt: TGCGCCAGCAGCCACCCAACTGGGACAGTGTCGGGCACAGATACGCAGTATTTT
cdr3_aa: CASSHPTGTVSGTDTQYF

clone_size: once
d_call: NA
v_call: TRBV28
j_call: TRBJ2-7
cdr3_nt: TGTGCCAGCAGTTTGGCAGTACCCTCCTACGAGCAGTACTTC
cdr3_aa: CASSLAVPSYEQYF

clone_size: NA
d_call: NA
v_call: TRBV29-1
j_call: TRBJ2-1
cdr3_nt: TGCAGCGTTGGAGACTTGACTAATGAGCAGTTCTTC
cdr3_aa: CSVGDLTNEQFF

clone_size: NA
d_call: NA
v_call: TRBV25-1
j_call: TRBJ2-5
cdr3_nt: TGTGCCAGCAGTGAATATTGGCTTCAACAAGAGACCCAGTACTTC
cdr3_aa: CASSEYWLQQETQYF

clone_size: once
d_call: TRBD2
v_call: TRBV10-1
j_call: TRBJ2-3
cdr3_nt: TGCGCCAGCAGTGAGTCCGGACTAGCGGGGGTGCAGTATTTT
cdr3_aa: CASSESGLAGVQYF

clone_size: NA
d_call: NA
v_call: TRBV3-1/TRBV3-2
j_call: TRBJ1-2
cdr3_nt: TGTGCCAGCAGCCGCGCCGCGGGCGGCTACACCTTC
cdr3_aa: CASSRAAGGYTF

clone_size: NA
d_call: NA
v_call: TRBV9
j_call: TRBJ2-1
cdr3_nt: TGTGCCAGCAGCGTCTGGGCGTACAATGAGCAGTTCTTC
cdr3_aa: CASSVWAYNEQFF

clone_size: once
d_call: NA
v_call: TRBV30
j_call: TRBJ1-3
cdr3_nt: TGTGCCTGGAGTGTAATAATCTCTGGAAACACCATATATTTT
cdr3_aa: CAWSVIISGNTIYF

clone_size: NA
d_call: NA
v_call: TRBV4-3
j_call: TRBJ1-3
cdr3_nt: TGCGCCAGCAGCCAAGAGCCAGGGTCGGCCGGAAACACCATATATTTT
cdr3_aa: CASSQEPGSAGNTIYF

clone_size: few
d_call: TRBD2
v_call: TRBV5-6
j_call: TRBJ2-7
cdr3_nt: TGTGCCAGCAGGCTAGCGGGCGGGGGTTACGAGCAGTACTTC
cdr3_aa: CASRLAGGGYEQYF

clone_size: NA
d_call: TRBD2
v_call: TRBV5-1
j_call: TRBJ2-3
cdr3_nt: TGCGCCAGCAGCAGGACCGGGACTAGCGGCACAGATACGCAGTATTTT
cdr3_aa: CASSRTGTSGTDTQYF

clone_size: NA
d_call: NA
v_call: TRBV9
j_call: TRBJ1-1
cdr3_nt: TGTGCCAGCAGCGTCGAGATGAACACTGAAGCTTTCTTT
cdr3_aa: CASSVEMNTEAFF

clone_size: NA
d_call: NA
v_call: TRBV24-1
j_call: TRBJ1-5
cdr3_nt: TGTGCCACCAGTGGCAGTTATAGCAATCAGCCCCAGCATTTT
cdr3_aa: CATSGSYSNQPQHF

clone_size: NA
d_call: NA
v_call: TRBV20-1
j_call: TRBJ2-7
cdr3_nt: TGCAGTGCTAGTTTGTTACTCTACGAGCAGTACTTC
cdr3_aa: CSASLLLYEQYF

clone_size: NA
d_call: NA
v_call: TRBV5-8
j_call: TRBJ1-2
cdr3_nt: TGTGCCAGCAAGGGAGTTTCTAAAGATGGCTACACCTTC
cdr3_aa: CASKGVSKDGYTF

clone_size: NA
d_call: TRBD2
v_call: TRBV19
j_call: TRBJ2-5
cdr3_nt: TGTGCCAGTAGTATGGCTAGCGGGGGTCAAGAGACCCAGTACTTC
cdr3_aa: CASSMASGGQETQYF

clone_size: NA
d_call: TRBD1
v_call: TRBV28
j_call: TRBJ2-7
cdr3_nt: TGTGCCAGCAGTCCAGGGACAGGGATCAGCTACGAGCAGTACTTC
cdr3_aa: CASSPGTGISYEQYF

clone_size: NA
d_call: TRBD2
v_call: TRBV9
j_call: TRBJ2-7
cdr3_nt: TGTGCCAGCAGCGATAGCGGGAGCTCCTACGAGCAGTACTTC
cdr3_aa: CASSDSGSSYEQYF

clone_size: NA
d_call: NA
v_call: TRBV5-1
j_call: TRBJ1-1
cdr3_nt: TGCGCCAGCAGCTTGGCAGGGGACGCTGAAGCTTTCTTT
cdr3_aa: CASSLAGDAEAFF

clone_size: NA
d_call: TRBD1
v_call: TRBV28
j_call: TRBJ1-2
cdr3_nt: TGTGCCAGCATCCAGCCAGCGGGGGGACAGAACCCCTATGGCTACACCTTC
cdr3_aa: CASIQPAGGQNPYGYTF

clone_size: NA
d_call: TRBD1
v_call: TRBV9
j_call: TRBJ1-6
cdr3_nt: TGTGCCAGCAGCGTAGAGGACAGGGGAAATTCACCCCTCCACTTT
cdr3_aa: CASSVEDRGNSPLHF

clone_size: NA
d_call: NA
v_call: TRBV9
j_call: TRBJ1-2
cdr3_nt: TGTGCCAGCAGCGTCCCAGACGGGAACTATGGCTACACCTTC
cdr3_aa: CASSVPDGNYGYTF

clone_size: once
d_call: TRBD2
v_call: TRBV7-8
j_call: TRBJ2-1
cdr3_nt: TGTGCCAGCAGCATAGAATGGACTAGCGATGAGCAGTTCTTC
cdr3_aa: CASSIEWTSDEQFF

clone_size: NA
d_call: TRBD2
v_call: TRBV6-2/TRBV6-3
j_call: TRBJ2-5
cdr3_nt: TGTGCCAGCAGTTACCTCCTAGCGGGACAAGAGACCCAGTACTTC
cdr3_aa: CASSYLLAGQETQYF

clone_size: NA
d_call: NA
v_call: TRBV9
j_call: TRBJ2-5
cdr3_nt: TGTGCCAGCAGCGTAGCTGGGCTACAAGAGACCCAGTACTTC
cdr3_aa: CASSVAGLQETQYF

clone_size: NA
d_call: NA
v_call: TRBV6-2/TRBV6-3
j_call: TRBJ1-5
cdr3_nt: TGTGCCAGCAGTCCGGAGGGGCAGCCCCAGCATTTT
cdr3_aa: CASSPEGQPQHF

clone_size: NA
d_call: NA
v_call: TRBV19
j_call: TRBJ1-5
cdr3_nt: TGTGCCAGTAGTTTCCGGGAGACGGATCAGCCCCAGCATTTT
cdr3_aa: CASSFRETDQPQHF

clone_size: NA
d_call: TRBD2
v_call: TRBV7-3
j_call: TRBJ2-1
cdr3_nt: TGTGCCAGCAGCTTAGGGACTAGCACTCTCAATGAGCAGTTCTTC
cdr3_aa: CASSLGTSTLNEQFF